This TCR beta chain was captured by sequencing in a study of cytotoxic CD8 clonotypes in ibrutinib-treated CLL (dated by TCRdb to the early 2020s). Background for the entire study: The cohort included around 15 treatment-naive and some twelve relapsed/refractory patients; approximately 17 were IGHV unmutated. Cryopreserved peripheral blood mononuclear cells were collected before treatment, at response, and at either disease progression or sustained remission. Partial responses were observed in about 24 patients and complete responses in 2; after a median follow-up of roughly 62 months, remission was maintained in approximately 15 patients and progression was observed in roughly twelve. The response samples were drawn at a median of roughly twelve months into treatment, with a range of about 6 to 40 months. Longitudinal samples were available for about 30% of the 86 trial participants. Every sample from remission and from progressive disease was obtained while the patients were still on ibrutinib. Samples averaged around 280,000 productive templates and tens of thousands of productive rearrangements.

This clone was seen ten or more times. Its antigen remains undetermined. There are no base qualities to consult, and no much larger clone falls within one base. General conclusions and limits of the study: An increase in clonality was observed at ibrutinib response, with clonality remaining stable during sustained remission and falling back toward baseline at progression. Sampling times were not matched between patients in sustained remission and patients whose disease was progressing, and lymph node repertoires were not examined. Public clonotypes were found to be uncommon and were observed to contract or remain stable during treatment; the increase in clonality was shown to reflect expansion of private clonotypes at ibrutinib response. At baseline, clonality was higher than in age-matched healthy donors and showed a strong correlation with circulating CD8+ T-cell counts.

A MiSeq instrument was used for deep resolution sequencing, which targeted depths ranging from 1 in 1 million up to 1 in 200,000 T cells, with coverage averaging 10x for each clonotype. The immunoSEQ hsTCRB Kit was used to generate TCR beta libraries. On the authors' methods: Data were analyzed with ImmunoSEQ Data Assistant and ImmunoSEQ Analyzer, with V, D and J genes assigned per IMGT definitions. Clonality was computed as one minus normalized Shannon entropy of productive rearrangement frequencies, ranging from 0 to 1. Only overrepresented clonotypes making up at least 0.05% of the repertoire of each patient were included in the public clonotype analysis. Around 13 age-matched healthy donor repertoires from immuneACCESS were used as controls for clonality. TCRdb carries this immuneACCESS record with in-frame sequences only. Its versions omit some clonotypes, under half of them owing to an unresolved V gene in the studies checked, with the rest unexplained. V, J and clone size are taken as reported in that table, and D and trimming were inferred from the DNA itself. In this sample the table shows some 200,000 clones, 79% of which occur a single time. The ten largest clones capture about 10% of the sample.

The time point label, as the study defines it: 12 months on ibrutinib. For TCR beta library preparation, roughly 2.1 micrograms of genomic DNA was extracted from cryopreserved PBMCs. Longitudinal blood samples from CLL patients on ibrutinib monotherapy were analyzed using high-throughput TCR beta sequencing. The patients took part in an open-label, single-center phase 2 trial of ibrutinib monotherapy. The source material was PBMCs, sampled after 12 months of ibrutinib treatment. The origin of this receptor is a human donor with chronic lymphocytic leukemia.

The CDR3 sequence is CASSDPTPGTQYF. In nucleotides, the sequence is TGTGCCAGCAGTGACCCCACACCGGGGACCCAGTACTTC. Recombination connected TRBV6-1 to TRBJ2-5, with an unclear D gene assignment. The CDR3, cysteine through phenylalanine, is 13 amino acids long. The retained sequence is limited to the CDR3, 39 bases, with the frame set at the first base. For CDR1 and CDR2, the germline V gene lists MNHNS and SASEGT. V gives up 3 bases and J gives up 7 bases, and the segment between their germline ends measures 12 bases.